Below, 24 T cell receptor beta chains from the same sample are listed, as sequenced in a study of PD-L1 blockade in urothelial cancer. Clones were sequenced by immunoSEQ multiplex PCR, and TCRdb holds only the in-frame ones, with some missing. The sample consists of 90,000 to 130,000 clones, around 90% of them appearing once. Time point specified: peripheral blood 6 weeks after treatment start. The sample was PBMCs, taken around atezolizumab (anti-PD-L1) treatment. These receptors all stem from a man aged 55 to 70 with urothelial cancer.

This chain connects TRBV5-6 to TRBJ2-5; 7 bases agree with TRBD2. The V and J ends lost 0 bases and 5 bases, in that order; junction bases with no gene match: 7. Germline CDR1 reads SGHDT; CDR2 reads YYEEEE. This CDR3 has 15 residues. The CDR3 reads CASSLVAAGRETQYF. DNA of the CDR3: TGTGCCAGCAGCTTGGTTGCGGCCGGGAGGGAGACCCAGTACTTC.

This clone was counted only a few times. This sequence joins TRBV30 and TRBJ1-2; TRBD1 aligns across 7 bases. Germline CDR1 GTSNPN, CDR2 SVGIG (reference sequence). J was trimmed by 8 bases and V by 4 bases; bases with no gene match: 7. The CDR3 runs 12 residues. The CDR3 DNA is TGTGCCTGGAACAGGGGTGTCGGCGGCTACACCTTC. Amino acid sequence: CAWNRGVGGYTF.

This clone turned up a few times. This rearrangement joins TRBV27 to TRBJ1-1, with a tentative D call TRBD1 (6 bases). CDR3 length: 13 residues. V lost 2 bases to trimming and J lost 6 bases, with 10 bases between them. The germline V gene encodes CDR1 MNHEY and CDR2 SMNVEV (reference sequence). Written as DNA, the CDR3 is TGTGCCAGCAGTTTAGCAGGGGACGCTGAAGCTTTCTTT. Translating gives CASSLAGDAEAFF.

This chain links TRBV2 with TRBJ2-3; 10 bases agree with TRBD1. With V trimmed by 4 bases and J by 3 bases, 4 bases remained unmatched. Per the germline V gene, CDR1 is SNHLY and CDR2 is FYNNEI. The CDR3 has 15 residues. CDR3 coding DNA: TGTGCCAGCAGTGTGCGGACAGGGGGGACAGATACGCAGTATTTT. It is translated as CASSVRTGGTDTQYF.

This clone was picked up a small number of times. The chain links TRBV4-1 to TRBJ2-7, with 8 bases matching TRBD1. The CDR3 length is 15 residues. V shed 4 bases, J shed 0 bases, and the junction held 5 bases outside the gene matches. CDR1 and CDR2 (germline): MGHRA, YSYEKL. In DNA, the CDR3 is TGCGCCAGCAGCCCACAGGGGGGAGGCTCCTACGAGCAGTACTTC. Protein sequence: CASSPQGGGSYEQYF.

The genes are TRBV19 and TRBJ1-5, with D perhaps TRBD1 (6 bases). V gave up 4 bases and J gave up 1 base, with 38 bases separating them. Germline values: CDR1 LNHDA, CDR2 SQIVND (reference sequence). The CDR3 totals 24 residues. This CDR3 is CASSTNAGRGSPNGSERSNQPQHF. CDR3 sequence (DNA): TGTGCCAGTAGTACCAACGCGGGGAGGGGGTCACCAAACGGGTCCGAGAGGAGCAATCAGCCCCAGCATTTT.

The CDR3 nucleotides are TGTGCCAGCAGTGGCGGATCCGGCGAGTATGGCTACACCTTC. It is translated as CASSGGSGEYGYTF. V gene TRBV6-1 combines with J gene TRBJ1-2, with no clear D. CDR1 and CDR2 (germline): MNHNS, SASEGT. This CDR3 has 14 residues. The germline V and J ends were trimmed by 4 bases and 5 bases, with 14 bases remaining between them.

V is TRBV9 and J is TRBJ2-1, with D possibly TRBD2 on 6 matching bases. Trimming stripped 2 bases from V and 3 bases from J, with 15 bases between. This CDR3 comprises 16 residues. Germline-derived CDR1 and CDR2 are SGDLS and YYNGEE. This CDR3 is CASSVVEGTRYNEQFF. The DNA of the CDR3 is TGTGCCAGCAGCGTCGTAGAAGGGACTCGCTACAATGAGCAGTTCTTC.

CDR3 nucleotide sequence: TGTGCCAGCGGCGGGACTAGCCGCCGGGATACGCAGTATTTT. Its translation is CASGGTSRRDTQYF. The V gene is TRBV2, the J gene TRBJ2-3; 9 nucleotides align to TRBD2. CDR3 length equals 14 residues. Germline assignment: CDR1 SNHLY and CDR2 FYNNEI. The junction had 9 bases not matched to a gene; V was cut back by 8 bases and J by 6 bases.

At least ten counts were recorded for this clone. This chain uses TRBV27 with TRBJ1-2, with no clear D. Germline loops: CDR1 MNHEY, CDR2 SMNVEV (reference sequence). The CDR3 sequence is 12 residues long. Trimming stripped 5 bases from V and 1 base from J, with 5 bases between. The DNA of the CDR3 is TGTGCCAGCAGTCACAGTAACTATGGCTACACCTTC. Its protein product is CASSHSNYGYTF.

There are a few counts of this clone. The rearrangement uses TRBV14 and TRBJ1-6; weak D call: TRBD1 (5 bases). This CDR3 has 15 amino acids. Germline V gene sequence: CDR1 SGHDN, CDR2 FVKESK. V was shortened by 8 bases and J by 3 bases, with 14 bases between the two germline ends. CDR3 protein: CASRTDSFYNSPLHF. DNA of the CDR3: TGTGCCAGCCGGACCGACAGTTTCTATAATTCACCCCTCCACTTT.

The chain recombines TRBV28 with TRBJ2-7; a weak D match, TRBD1 (6 bases). From germline, CDR1 is MDHEN and CDR2 SYDVKM. The CDR3 is made up of 12 amino acids. The V gene lost 6 bases and the J gene lost 4 bases, with 10 bases spanning the gap. The CDR3 spells CASSRQVYEQYF. CDR3 DNA: TGTGCCAGCAGCAGACAGGTTTACGAGCAGTACTTC.

V and J are TRBV10-3 and TRBJ1-4; weak D call: TRBD1 (6 bases). Germline V CDR1 and CDR2: ENHRY, SYGVKD. The CDR3 loop spans 15 amino acids. Trimming left V 0 bases short and J 6 bases short, with 11 bases between. This CDR3 is CAISESQGLDEKLFF. The CDR3 DNA reads as TGTGCCATCAGTGAGTCGCAGGGGCTGGATGAAAAACTGTTTTTT.

This chain joins TRBV10-2 and TRBJ2-7, with a possible D match to TRBD2 (5 bases). V was pared by 1 base and J by 6 bases, with 16 bases between. The CDR3 sequence is 15 residues long. Germline CDR1 WSHSY, CDR2 SAAADI. The CDR3 reads CASSELSLAGSEQYF. The CDR3 DNA is TGCGCCAGCAGTGAGTTATCTCTCGCGGGCTCCGAGCAGTACTTC.

The chain combines TRBV6-5 with TRBJ1-1; no reliable D call. The CDR3 runs 13 residues. Trimming removed 2 bases from V and 1 base from J, with 5 bases in between. Looked up from germline, CDR1 is MNHEY and CDR2 is SVGAGI. CDR3 protein: CASSYAGNTEAFF. CDR3 nucleotide sequence: TGTGCCAGCAGTTACGCAGGGAACACTGAAGCTTTCTTT.

V is TRBV9 and J is TRBJ2-3; 14 nucleotides line up with TRBD2. From germline, CDR1 is SGDLS and CDR2 YYNGEE. V lost 4 bases, J lost 1 base, and 2 bases stayed unmatched. The CDR3 spans 16 residues. CDR3 in amino acids: CASSPGLAGGTDTQYF. DNA of the CDR3: TGTGCCAGCAGCCCGGGACTAGCGGGGGGCACAGATACGCAGTATTTT.

The chain recombines TRBV11-3 with TRBJ2-7; D is uncertain. Between the trimmed V and J ends, which lost 2 bases and 6 bases, there was a span of 11 bases. Per the germline V gene, CDR1 is SGHNT and CDR2 is YENEEA. The CDR3 extends over 13 amino acids. The CDR3 sequence: CASSLRASGEQYF. Written as DNA, the CDR3 is TGTGCCAGCAGCTTACGAGCCTCGGGCGAGCAGTACTTC.

The chain joins TRBV6-6 to TRBJ2-5, with D perhaps TRBD1 (5 bases). The CDR3 is 15 residues long. V lost 0 bases and J lost 5, with 13 bases in between. Germline V gene sequence: CDR1 MNHNY, CDR2 SVGAGI (reference sequence). CDR3 coding DNA: TGTGCCAGCAGTTACTCGTTGGGGCTCCAGGAGACCCAGTACTTC. Protein sequence: CASSYSLGLQETQYF.

The V call is TRBV7-8, the J call TRBJ2-2; 9 bases align to TRBD2. V lost 1 base, J lost 6 bases, and 6 bases stayed unmatched. The CDR3 covers 16 residues. Germline CDR1 reads SGHVS; CDR2 reads FQNEAQ. The CDR3 here is CASSLGAGGSSGELFF. In DNA, the CDR3 is TGTGCCAGCAGCTTAGGCGCGGGGGGGTCGTCCGGGGAGCTGTTTTTT.

The chain links TRBV12-1 to TRBJ1-5; the D call of TRBD1 is as the table states it, not checked on the DNA. TRBV12-1 is a listed pseudogene. The length of the CDR3 is 20 residues. The CDR3 sequence: CASSFGQREDRECSNQPQHF. In DNA form, the CDR3 reads TGTGCCAGCAGCTTTGGGCAGAGGGAGGACAGGGAATGTAGCAATCAGCCCCAGCATTTT.

The chain recombines TRBV30 with TRBJ2-3; TRBD1 might be the D (6 bases). The germline V gene has CDR1 GTSNPN and CDR2 SVGIG (reference sequence). Trimming removed 4 bases at V and 7 bases at J, with 21 bases between. This CDR3 spans 15 amino acids. In DNA, the CDR3 is TGTGCCTGGACTAAACAGCCCTCGGGGACACATACGCAGTATTTT. Its translation is CAWTKQPSGTHTQYF. Looking up the rest from reference TRBV30 and TRBJ2-3 gives the full variable domain: SQTIHQWPATLVQPVGSPLSLECTVEGTSNPNLYWYRQAAGRGLQLLFYSVGIGQISSEVPQNLSASRPQDRQFILSSKKLLLSDSGFYLCAWTKQPSGTHTQYFGPGTRLTVL.

This rearrangement joins TRBV5-1 to TRBJ1-3; D gene uncertain. Germline CDR1 and CDR2: SGHRS and YFSETQ. Trimming cost V 0 bases and J 3 bases, with 7 bases left between them. This CDR3 region has 14 residues. CDR3 nucleotide sequence: TGCGCCAGCAGCTTGGGCCAGGATGGAAACACCATATATTTT. Translated, it gives CASSLGQDGNTIYF.

V gene TRBV28 combines with J gene TRBJ1-1; D is unclear. The germline V gene encodes CDR1 MDHEN and CDR2 SYDVKM. This CDR3 contains 11 residues. Deletions cut 3 bases from V and 6 bases from J, with 5 bases between. The CDR3 is CASSLGSEAFF. Here the CDR3 DNA reads TGTGCCAGCAGTTTGGGCTCTGAAGCTTTCTTT.

This chain links TRBV11-1 with TRBJ1-2; D is perhaps TRBD1 (5 bases). Trimming shortened V by 6 bases and J by 2 bases, and 13 bases separated the two germline ends. The CDR3 covers 14 residues. Per the germline V gene, CDR1 is SGHAT and CDR2 is FQDESV (reference sequence). DNA of the CDR3: TGTGCCAGCAGACCTGGGGCGGGGAACTATGGCTACACCTTC. This sequence encodes CASRPGAGNYGYTF.